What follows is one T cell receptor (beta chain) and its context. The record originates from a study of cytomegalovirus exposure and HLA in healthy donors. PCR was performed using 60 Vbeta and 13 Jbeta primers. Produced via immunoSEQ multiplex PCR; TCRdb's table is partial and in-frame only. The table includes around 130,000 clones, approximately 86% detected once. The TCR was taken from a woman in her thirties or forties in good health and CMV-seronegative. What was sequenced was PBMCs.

The CDR3: CASSPYTDTQYF. The CDR3, as DNA: TGTGCCAGCAGCCCTTACACAGATACGCAGTATTTT. The chain joins TRBV7-6 to TRBJ2-3; D uncertain. The V gene's germline CDR1 is SGHVS and CDR2 FNYEAQ. V lost 5 bases and J lost 2, with 5 bases in between. This CDR3 comprises 12 residues.